This T cell receptor (beta chain) was recovered during a study of response to subunit inactivated influenza vaccine. The study's findings and limits: Authors proposed each seasonal influenza vaccination draws in few new T cells.

After removal of 2 bases from V and 2 bases from J, the junction contained 16 bases not matched to a gene. Germline values: CDR1 SGHVS, CDR2 FQNEAQ. This CDR3 has 20 residues. Remarks on this clonotype: Its antigen is unknown.

TCRdb fed the RT-PCR reads into MiXCR, producing one record per CDR3 protein. The sample gives 650,000 to 800,000 distinct CDR3 sequences, approximately 17% of which show up once; 11% is in the top ten. The chain joins TRBV7-8 to TRBJ2-7; 12 bases are a match to TRBD2. The specimen comprised PBMCs from blood, sampled roughly 5 days after vaccination. The sequence was obtained from a man aged 50 to 59 who received an inactivated influenza vaccine. CDR3 loop: CASSLPRTGWTSGVTYEQYF. DNA of the CDR3: TGTGCCAGCAGCTTACCCCGGACAGGGTGGACTAGCGGGGTTACCTACGAGCAGTACTTC. The whole variable domain, filled in from reference TRBV7-8 and TRBJ2-7, reads GAGVSQSPRYKVAKRGQDVALRCDPISGHVSLFWYQQALGQGPEFLTYFQNEAQLDKSGLPSDRFFAERPEGSVSTLKIQRTQQEDSAVYLCASSLPRTGWTSGVTYEQYFGPGTRLTVT.